The 29 T cell receptor beta chains in this list originate from one sample, sequenced in a study of Ad26.COV2.S vaccination and SARS-CoV-2 variants. Treatment reported: roughly 19 received Ad26.COV2.S at low or high dose, single or two shots; about 5 received placebo; per-sample allocation not given. It was on day 63 after the first vaccine or placebo injection that samples were taken. Assay: immunoSEQ multiplex PCR; the TCRdb copy retains only in-frame clones and omits some. The sample records about 440,000 clones, 90% being singletons. Source: peripheral blood, taken in a trial of Ad26.COV2.S vaccine versus placebo. The receptor source for this set is a person aged 18 to 59 who received the Ad26.COV2.S COVID-19 vaccine or a placebo.

The V call is TRBV27, the J call TRBJ1-2; a weak D match, TRBD1 (6 bases). There are 16 residues in the CDR3. V was clipped by 5 bases and J by 7 bases, with 23 bases between them. The germline V gene encodes CDR1 MNHEY and CDR2 SMNVEV (reference sequence). The CDR3 protein is CASSSPRGGRFAGYTF. The CDR3, as DNA: TGTGCCAGCAGTAGCCCCCGAGGGGGTAGATTCGCTGGCTACACCTTC.

This chain uses TRBV7-9 with TRBJ2-5; TRBD2 might be the D (7 bases). The CDR3 length is 15 residues. The germline CDR1 and CDR2 sequences are SEHNR and FQNEAQ (reference sequence). With 4 bases removed from V and 1 base from J, the gap between germline ends came to 13 bases. Here the CDR3 reads CASSSGQRGQETQYF. For the CDR3, the DNA is TGTGCCAGCAGCTCAGGACAGCGGGGCCAAGAGACCCAGTACTTC.

For the CDR3, the DNA is TGTGCCAGCAGCCCGGGACAGGGGCCCTACGAGCAGTACTTC. Its translation: CASSPGQGPYEQYF. The rearrangement joins TRBV5-4 to TRBJ2-7, with 10 positions matching TRBD1. Trimming at V came to 4 bases and at J to 2 bases, leaving 3 bases not matched to a gene. Germline CDR1 SGHNT, CDR2 YYREEE (reference sequence). The CDR3 is 14 residues long.

V is TRBV27 and J is TRBJ2-2; D is ambiguous. The CDR3 runs 15 residues. Germline V gives CDR1 MNHEY, CDR2 SMNVEV (reference sequence). Trimming stripped 0 bases from V and 2 bases from J, with 7 bases between. The CDR3 DNA is TGTGCCAGCAGTTTATCTCTGCCTAACACCGGGGAGCTGTTTTTT. Its protein is CASSLSLPNTGELFF.

The rearrangement links TRBV10-3 to TRBJ1-5; 8 bases align to TRBD1. Per the germline V gene, CDR1 is ENHRY and CDR2 is SYGVKD. The V gene end was trimmed by 6 bases and the J gene end by 5 bases; junction bases not matched to a gene: 3. This CDR3 has 13 residues. CDR3 nucleotides: TGTGCCATCAGCGAGGACAGGGATCAGCCCCAGCATTTT. Encoded protein: CAISEDRDQPQHF.

The gene calls are TRBV29-1 and TRBJ1-5; D perhaps matches TRBD1 (6 bases). Germline-derived CDR1 and CDR2 are SQVTM and ANQGSEA. CDR3 length: 13 residues. The V gene lost 7 bases and the J gene lost 4 bases, with 14 bases spanning the gap. CDR3: CSASDRANQPQHF. The CDR3, as DNA: TGCAGCGCTTCGGACAGAGCAAATCAGCCCCAGCATTTT.

The chain couples TRBV6-5 to TRBJ2-2, with D perhaps matching TRBD1 or TRBD2 (5 bases each). The V end lost 6 bases, the J end lost 5 bases, and 7 bases lay between the germline ends. The CDR3 loop spans 12 amino acids. Germline V CDR1 and CDR2: MNHEY, SVGAGI. CDR3 bases: TGTGCCAGCAGGAGGGGAACCGGGGAGCTGTTTTTT. Translating it yields CASRRGTGELFF.

This chain joins TRBV7-9 and TRBJ2-1; 8 positions agree with TRBD2. The CDR3 covers 17 residues. After removal of 5 bases from V and 5 bases from J, the junction contained 14 bases not matched to a gene. Germline V gives CDR1 SEHNR, CDR2 FQNEAQ (reference sequence). DNA for the CDR3: TGTGCCAGCAGCCAACATCCAAGCGGGAGATCCCACAATGAGCAGTTCTTC. This sequence encodes CASSQHPSGRSHNEQFF. Drawing the rest from reference TRBV7-9 and TRBJ2-1, the complete variable domain is DTGVSQNPRHKITKRGQNVTFRCDPISEHNRLYWYRQTLGQGPEFLTYFQNEAQLEKSRLLSDRFSAERPKGSFSTLEIQRTEQGDSAMYLCASSQHPSGRSHNEQFFGPGTRLTVL.

The chain links TRBV2 to TRBJ2-5; 8 nucleotides line up with TRBD2. Germline CDR1 SNHLY, CDR2 FYNNEI. The CDR3 spans 13 residues. The junction had 2 bases not matched to a gene; V was cut back by 6 bases and J by 2 bases. The CDR3 sequence: CASRTSGQETQYF. The CDR3 DNA is TGTGCCAGCAGAACTAGCGGACAAGAGACCCAGTACTTC.

The J gene is TRBJ2-2, the V gene TRBV28; 7 bases line up with TRBD2. V was clipped by 5 bases and J by 7 bases; unmatched bases: 10. The CDR3 loop spans 15 amino acids. The germline V gene has CDR1 MDHEN and CDR2 SYDVKM. The CDR3 DNA sequence: TGTGCCAGCAGTCCGGGCCTAGCGGAGCTCGGGGAGCTGTTTTTT. Its protein product is CASSPGLAELGELFF.

V is TRBV9 and J is TRBJ2-5, with D perhaps being TRBD1 or TRBD2 (5 bases each). The CDR3 is 15 residues long. Germline assignment: CDR1 SGDLS and CDR2 YYNGEE. Trimming pared 5 bases from V and 2 bases from J, leaving 16 bases between. The CDR3 DNA reads as TGTGCCAGCAGTCCTTCCTGGGGACCACAAGAGACCCAGTACTTC. Residues: CASSPSWGPQETQYF.

The count of this clone is one. The chain recombines TRBV7-6 with TRBJ2-7; D is perhaps TRBD1 or TRBD2 (7 bases each). There are 18 residues in the CDR3. The V gene lost 0 bases and the J gene lost 2 bases, with 20 bases spanning the gap. The germline V gene encodes CDR1 SGHVS and CDR2 FNYEAQ. CDR3 protein: CASSLADRTRNPTYEQYF. DNA for the CDR3: TGTGCCAGCAGCTTAGCGGACAGGACTAGGAACCCTACCTACGAGCAGTACTTC. Based on the CDR3 plus reference TRBV7-6 and TRBJ2-7, the full variable domain is GAGVSQSPRYKVTKRGQDVALRCDPISGHVSLYWYRQALGQGPEFLTYFNYEAQQDKSGLPNDRFSAERPEGSISTLTIQRTEQRDSAMYRCASSLADRTRNPTYEQYFGPGTRLTVT.

The V gene is TRBV29-1, the J gene TRBJ2-2, with 7 bases aligning to TRBD2. V gave up 7 bases and J gave up 0 bases; unmatched junction bases: 5. This CDR3 comprises 14 residues. Per the germline V gene, CDR1 is SQVTM and CDR2 is ANQGSEA. The CDR3 here is CSAERDPNTGELFF. CDR3 nucleotide sequence: TGCAGCGCCGAGCGGGATCCGAACACCGGGGAGCTGTTTTTT.

A single count supports this clone. V usage is TRBV5-6 and J usage is TRBJ2-7; the D gene is possibly TRBD2 (6 bases). CDR1 and CDR2 from the germline V gene are SGHDT and YYEEEE. Trimming took off 4 bases at V and 6 bases at J, with 17 bases between the two ends. The length of the CDR3 is 14 residues. CDR3 bases: TGTGCCAGCAGCCCCCCGCGGGTGGAGGGCGAGCAGTACTTC. Its protein is CASSPPRVEGEQYF.

This sequence joins TRBV28 and TRBJ2-3; 8 bases agree with TRBD1. The CDR3 has 16 amino acids. Germline CDR1 and CDR2: MDHEN and SYDVKM. Trimming took 2 bases from V and 5 from J; bases not matched to a gene: 9. This CDR3 reads CASSLAGGQRGDTQYF. The CDR3 nucleotides are TGTGCCAGCAGTTTAGCAGGGGGCCAGCGCGGAGATACGCAGTATTTT.

This chain joins TRBV28 and TRBJ2-2; 7 positions agree with TRBD1. Germline V CDR1 and CDR2: MDHEN, SYDVKM. Germline trimming cut 3 bases from V and 3 bases from J; bases unmatched to any gene: 4. This CDR3 is 15 amino acids long. CDR3 nucleotide sequence: TGTGCCAGCAGTTTTGACAGGGTTTACACCGGGGAGCTGTTTTTT. This codes for CASSFDRVYTGELFF.

This rearrangement joins TRBV5-4 to TRBJ1-1, with a weak D call TRBD1 (5 bases). The CDR3 is 15 amino acids. Germline-derived CDR1 and CDR2 are SGHNT and YYREEE (reference sequence). Between the trimmed V and J ends, which lost 1 base and 0 bases, there was a span of 10 bases. The CDR3 here is CASSLKRGVNTEAFF. The CDR3 DNA sequence: TGTGCCAGCAGCTTGAAGAGGGGCGTGAACACTGAAGCTTTCTTT.

In this sample, this clone turned up once. The genes are TRBV6-6 and TRBJ2-7; D is ambiguous. V lost 0 bases and J lost 4, with 10 bases in between. The length of the CDR3 is 14 residues. CDR1 is MNHNY, CDR2 SVGAGI, per germline (reference sequence). Here the CDR3 DNA reads TGTGCCAGCAGTTACTCTATTGTGGAATACGAGCAGTACTTC. Encoded protein: CASSYSIVEYEQYF.

The chain employs TRBV28 and TRBJ1-2; D possibly corresponds to TRBD1 (5 bases). The germline V gene encodes CDR1 MDHEN and CDR2 SYDVKM. V lost 2 bases and J lost 6, with 10 bases in between. The CDR3 covers 13 residues. The CDR3 region is CASSLPGIHGYTF. The CDR3 coding sequence is TGTGCCAGCAGTTTACCAGGGATTCATGGCTACACCTTC.

The chain combines TRBV9 with TRBJ1-4; tentative D call: TRBD1 (5 bases). CDR1 and CDR2 from the germline V gene are SGDLS and YYNGEE. The CDR3 covers 16 residues. The V gene lost 3 bases and the J gene lost 8 bases, with 20 bases spanning the gap. The CDR3 sequence: CASSAGVGGFGEKLFF. The CDR3 DNA reads as TGTGCCAGCAGCGCGGGGGTCGGGGGGTTTGGAGAAAAACTGTTTTTT. Full variable domain (remainder filled in from reference TRBV9 and TRBJ1-4): DSGVTQTPKHLITATGQRVTLRCSPRSGDLSVYWYQQSLDQGLQFLIQYYNGEERAKGNILERFSAQQFPDLHSELNLSSLELGDSALYFCASSAGVGGFGEKLFFGSGTQLSVL.

The gene calls are TRBV7-3 and TRBJ2-1, with D perhaps matching TRBD1 or TRBD2 (5 bases each). With 5 bases removed from V and 9 bases from J, the gap between germline ends came to 14 bases. Per germline, CDR1 SGHTA and CDR2 FQGTGA. This CDR3 spans 13 amino acids. In nucleotides, the CDR3 is TGTGCCAGCAGCCCCAGAGGGGAAGCTGAGCAGTTCTTC. Its protein product is CASSPRGEAEQFF. The entire variable domain, with the rest obtained from reference TRBV7-3 and TRBJ2-1, is as follows: GAGVSQTPSNKVTEKGKYVELRCDPISGHTALYWYRQSLGQGPEFLIYFQGTGAADDSGLPNDRFFAVRPEGSVSTLKIQRTERGDSAVYLCASSPRGEAEQFFGPGTRLTVL.

The chain couples TRBV7-2 to TRBJ2-7, with TRBD2 as a possible D gene (5 bases). Germline V gene lookup returns CDR1 SGHTA and CDR2 FQGNSA. V dropped 5 bases and J dropped 3 bases, with 8 bases sitting between them. The CDR3 runs 12 residues. CDR3 loop: CASSKLDYEQYF. The CDR3 bases are TGTGCCAGCAGCAAACTAGACTACGAGCAGTACTTC.

The chain combines TRBV4-1 with TRBJ1-2; 10 nucleotides agree with TRBD1. V gave up 6 bases and J gave up 5 bases; unmatched junction bases: 15. The length of the CDR3 is 17 residues. Germline CDR1 MGHRA, CDR2 YSYEKL. The CDR3 spells CASSPYRDRGGWYGYTF. The DNA of the CDR3 is TGCGCCAGCAGTCCTTACCGGGACAGGGGAGGATGGTATGGCTACACCTTC.

The rearrangement uses TRBV7-3 and TRBJ2-7, with TRBD1 as a possible D gene (6 bases). This CDR3 spans 15 amino acids. V lost 2 bases and J 4 bases, leaving 15 bases between the germline ends. Per the germline V gene, CDR1 is SGHTA and CDR2 is FQGTGA. The DNA of the CDR3 is TGTGCCAGCAGCTTAGCGGCAGGGGTGGTGTACGAGCAGTACTTC. This translates into CASSLAAGVVYEQYF.

The chain employs TRBV6-5 and TRBJ2-7; the D gene could be TRBD1 or TRBD2 (6 bases each). CDR3 length: 15 residues. Germline CDR1 MNHEY, CDR2 SVGAGI. V was cut by 7 bases and J by 0 bases, with 16 bases left in between. This CDR3 reads CASILGGASSYEQYF. DNA for the CDR3: TGTGCCAGCATCCTGGGGGGCGCGAGCTCCTACGAGCAGTACTTC.

V usage is TRBV7-3 and J usage is TRBJ2-5; no clear D gene. Germline CDR1 SGHTA, CDR2 FQGTGA. Trimming removed 3 bases from V and 0 bases from J, with 5 bases in between. The CDR3 consists of 13 residues. For the CDR3, the DNA is TGTGCCAGCAGCTTCGGAAACCAAGAGACCCAGTACTTC. It yields the protein CASSFGNQETQYF.

On this clone: The junction does not match germline at one end; this may be a read error. The rearrangement uses TRBV5-1 and TRBJ1-2; a possible D gene is TRBD1 (5 bases). Germline V lookup: CDR1 SGHRS, CDR2 YFSETQ. This CDR3 has 14 residues. CDR3 amino acids: CASSSGGAGYRYTF. The CDR3 nucleotides are TGCGCCAGCAGCAGCGGTGGGGCAGGCTATCGCTACACCTTC.

The chain joins TRBV7-9 to TRBJ2-3; 9 nucleotides agree with TRBD2. CDR3 length: 16 residues. The trim removed 1 base at V and 4 bases at J, leaving 6 bases unmatched. The germline V gene has CDR1 SEHNR and CDR2 FQNEAQ (reference sequence). CDR3 sequence reads: CASSLEVAGEPDTQYF. The CDR3 DNA is TGTGCCAGCAGCTTAGAGGTAGCGGGAGAGCCAGATACGCAGTATTTT. The whole variable domain, filled in from reference TRBV7-9 and TRBJ2-3, reads DTGVSQNPRHKITKRGQNVTFRCDPISEHNRLYWYRQTLGQGPEFLTYFQNEAQLEKSRLLSDRFSAERPKGSFSTLEIQRTEQGDSAMYLCASSLEVAGEPDTQYFGPGTRLTVL.

The chain employs TRBV7-2 and TRBJ2-4, with D uncertain. The V gene's germline CDR1 is SGHTA and CDR2 FQGNSA. The CDR3 consists of 14 residues. V lost 0 bases, J lost 7 bases, and 10 bases lay in between. The CDR3: CASSLAVANNIQYF. The CDR3 DNA reads TGTGCCAGCAGCTTAGCGGTGGCTAACAACATTCAGTACTTC.